These 28 T cell receptor beta chains were all obtained from the same sample, sequenced in a study of glioma-infiltrating T cells. The iRepertoire nested amplicon-rescue multiplex PCR amplified TCR alpha and beta CDR3s from RNA. TCRdb called the multiplex PCR reads again in MiXCR, with one record for every CDR3 protein. Among around 390,000 distinct CDR3 sequences, roughly two fifths were seen once, and the ten largest hold 12%. The sequenced sample consisted of glioma tissue, nonneoplastic brain tissue, or PBMCs (not recorded which). The source is a human donor with low-grade glioma or glioblastoma, undergoing nonglioma brain surgery, or in good health (not recorded which).

Concerning this clonotype itself: A junction end diverges from the germline sequence, so it may reflect a read error. The gene calls are TRBV7-9 and TRBJ1-1; TRBD1 is a possible D gene (5 bases). This CDR3 region has 14 residues. Germline V lookup: CDR1 SEHNR, CDR2 FQNEAQ (reference sequence). The CDR3 here is CASSSLGGIGEALF. For the CDR3, the DNA is TGTGCCAGCAGCTCGTTGGGGGGGATAGGTGAAGCTTTATTT.

This clonotype appeared many times. The chain links TRBV6-6 to TRBJ2-5; 7 nucleotides match TRBD1. J lost 0 bases, V lost 0 bases, and 7 bases had no gene match. Germline V lookup: CDR1 MNHNY, CDR2 SVGAGI (reference sequence). The CDR3 length is 17 residues. The CDR3 DNA is TGTGCCAGCAGTTACTCGTTACAGGGGATCCACCAAGAGACCCAGTACTTC. Encoded protein: CASSYSLQGIHQETQYF.

For this clonotype: A read error may produce the germline difference seen at one junction end. The chain employs TRBV12-3 or TRBV12-4 and TRBJ1-1, with 7 bases identical to TRBD1. This CDR3 region has 13 residues. CDR3 sequence: CASGRDSNTEAYF. The DNA of the CDR3 is TGTGCCAGCGGACGGGACAGTAACACTGAAGCTTACTTT.

The CDR3 sequence is CASSPQGGTRVSPLHF. The DNA of the CDR3 is TGTGCCAGCAGCCCCCAGGGCGGGACGAGGGTATCACCCCTCCACTTT. V gene TRBV7-2 combines with J gene TRBJ1-6, with D tentatively TRBD1 (5 bases). V was clipped by 5 bases and J by 10 bases, with 21 bases between them. Germline CDR1 SGHTA, CDR2 FQGNSA. The CDR3 contains 16 residues. The whole variable domain, remainder taken from reference TRBV7-2 and TRBJ1-6, is GAGVSQSPSNKVTEKGKDVELRCDPISGHTALYWYRQSLGQGLEFLIYFQGNSAPDKSGLPSDRFSAERTGGSVSTLTIQRTQQEDSAVYLCASSPQGGTRVSPLHFGNGTRLTVT.

This clonotype appeared a few times. The chain uses TRBV7-9 and TRBJ2-5; 7 bases are a match to TRBD2. This CDR3 has 15 amino acids. Unmatched junction bases numbered 11, after V lost 6 bases and J lost 4 bases. Germline CDR1 is SEHNR and CDR2 is FQNEAQ (reference sequence). CDR3 DNA: TGTGCCAGCAGTCCTCACGGACTAGGAGGAGAGACCCAGTACTTC. It encodes CASSPHGLGGETQYF.

In this sample, this clonotype turned up many times. The rearrangement links TRBV20-1 to TRBJ2-1, with 12 bases aligning to TRBD2. This CDR3 is built from 15 residues. Germline CDR1 and CDR2: DFQATT and SNEGSKA (reference sequence). V gave up 0 bases and J gave up 8 bases; unmatched junction bases: 5. This chain's CDR3 is CSARDRLAGGDEQFF. The DNA for the CDR3 is TGCAGTGCTAGAGATCGGCTAGCGGGAGGGGATGAGCAGTTCTTC.

This clonotype was counted at least ten times. J is TRBJ2-7 and V is TRBV20-1; D not resolved. This CDR3 contains 13 residues. The V end was cut by 3 bases, the J end by 0 bases, with 9 bases between. CDR1 is DFQATT, CDR2 SNEGSKA, per germline (reference sequence). DNA for the CDR3: TGCAGTGCTAGCGGCGACATCTCCTACGAGCAGTACTTC. Translated: CSASGDISYEQYF.

The rearrangement joins TRBV19 to TRBJ2-7; D remains ambiguous. Germline CDR1 is LNHDA and CDR2 is SQIVND (reference sequence). This CDR3 has 13 residues. The V gene lost 6 bases and the J gene lost 5 bases, with 14 bases spanning the gap. The CDR3 loop is CASSQGPGHEQYF. Here the CDR3 DNA reads TGTGCCAGTAGCCAAGGGCCTGGGCACGAGCAGTACTTC.

Points on this clonotype: This may be a read error: a much more frequent sequence differs by one nucleotide. V and J are TRBV4-1 and TRBJ2-7; the match to TRBD2 covers 15 bases. The CDR3 length is 17 residues. V was clipped by 4 bases and J by 0 bases; unmatched bases: 4. CDR1 MGHRA and CDR2 YSYEKL come from the germline V gene. CDR3 sequence (DNA): TGCGCCAGCAGCCGCGGACTAGCGGGAGGGGACTCCTACGAGCAGTACTTC. Amino acids: CASSRGLAGGDSYEQYF.

This chain connects TRBV6-1 to TRBJ1-4, with D maybe TRBD1 (5 bases). Germline assignment: CDR1 MNHNS and CDR2 SASEGT. V was trimmed by 6 bases and J by 2 bases, leaving 19 bases between them. The CDR3 loop spans 17 amino acids. In DNA, the CDR3 is TGTGCCAGCAGCCACGGGGCAGGGAAGCGGACTAATGAAAAACTGTTTTTT. The encoded protein is CASSHGAGKRTNEKLFF.

CDR3 in DNA: TGCAGTGCTAGATTGGGGAACAATCTCTCCCCCCAGCATTTT. Amino acids: CSARLGNNLSPQHF. The genes are TRBV20-1 and TRBJ1-5; the D is unclear. There are 14 residues in the CDR3. Trimming removed 2 bases at V and 10 bases at J, with 18 bases between. CDR1 is DFQATT and CDR2 is SNEGSKA in the germline V gene (reference sequence).

V is TRBV20-1 and J is TRBJ2-2, with D maybe TRBD1 (6 bases). V dropped 4 bases and J dropped 2 bases, with 11 bases sitting between them. The CDR3 is 14 residues long. Germline CDR1 is DFQATT and CDR2 is SNEGSKA (reference sequence). The CDR3 nucleotides read TGCAGTGCTACCGCAGGGGTAAACACCGGGGAGCTGTTTTTT. It encodes CSATAGVNTGELFF.

V and J are TRBV6-1 and TRBJ1-1; a weak D match, TRBD1 (6 bases). The CDR3 is made up of 13 amino acids. The V gene lost 6 bases and the J gene lost 5 bases, with 13 bases spanning the gap. From germline, CDR1 is MNHNS and CDR2 SASEGT. CDR3 protein: CASREQGSTEAFF. In DNA, the CDR3 is TGTGCCAGCAGAGAACAGGGAAGTACTGAAGCTTTCTTT.

Notes on this clonotype: A much larger clone differs from this one at a single base, so this may be a read error. The rearrangement joins TRBV6-2 or TRBV6-3 to TRBJ2-3; no clear D gene. Germline assignment: CDR1 MNHEY and CDR2 SVGEGT. This CDR3 is built from 14 residues. The CDR3 DNA reads TGTGCCAGCAGATACTCGCCCAGCACAGATACGCAGTATTTT. Its translation is CASRYSPSTDTQYF.

About this clonotype itself: Because it lacks the conserved phenylalanine or tryptophan at the end, this CDR3 is likely a read error. The CDR3 reads CASSLPSSNSYEQYL. In nucleotides, the CDR3 is TGTGCCAGCAGTTTACCGAGCTCCAACTCCTACGAGCAGTACCTC. The J gene is TRBJ2-7, the V gene TRBV28, with D unclear. This CDR3 has 15 amino acids. Trimming cost V 2 bases and J 0 bases, with 11 bases left between them. Germline CDR1 reads MDHEN; CDR2 reads SYDVKM.

This clonotype has only a few counts. The chain uses TRBV28 and TRBJ2-1; D gene unclear. The CDR3 sequence is 14 residues long. The V and J ends lost 6 bases and 4 bases respectively, with 13 bases between them. The germline V gene has CDR1 MDHEN and CDR2 SYDVKM. The CDR3 region is CASSPLHGYNEQFF. CDR3 bases: TGTGCCAGCAGCCCTTTGCACGGTTACAATGAGCAGTTCTTC.

The CDR3 loop is CASSLQQNNQPQHF. In nucleotides, the CDR3 is TGTGCCAGCAGTCTTCAACAGAACAATCAGCCCCAGCATTTT. The chain carries TRBV28 and TRBJ1-5, with D unresolved. Deletions cut 5 bases from V and 3 bases from J, with 11 bases between. The CDR3 has 14 amino acids. The germline CDR1 and CDR2 sequences are MDHEN and SYDVKM.

This chain joins TRBV6-1 and TRBJ2-2; 7 bases agree with TRBD2. This CDR3 has 16 amino acids. The germline gives CDR1 MNHNS, CDR2 SASEGT. With V trimmed by 5 bases and J by 2 bases, 8 bases remained unmatched. CDR3 amino acids: CASSWLADRNTGELFF. The CDR3 region has the DNA TGTGCCAGCAGTTGGCTAGCGGATAGAAACACCGGGGAGCTGTTTTTT.

Concerning this clonotype: This may stem from a read error, because a much larger clone lies one nucleotide away. V and J are TRBV6-6 and TRBJ2-1; 11 bases line up with TRBD2. This CDR3 spans 15 amino acids. Per germline, CDR1 MNHNY and CDR2 SVGAGI (reference sequence). The CDR3 is CANSYLAGGYNEQFF. Here the CDR3 DNA reads TGTGCCAACAGTTACCTAGCGGGAGGTTACAATGAGCAGTTCTTC.

This clonotype showed up just a few times. The V and J genes are TRBV6-2 or TRBV6-3 and TRBJ2-4, with D uncertain. From germline, CDR1 is MNHEY and CDR2 SVGEGT. Trimming took off 2 bases at V and 4 bases at J, with 9 bases between the two ends. The CDR3 contains 14 residues. The CDR3 here is CASSYRADKNIQYF. The CDR3 coding sequence is TGTGCCAGCAGTTACAGGGCAGATAAAAACATTCAGTACTTC.

Details on this clonotype: The junction does not match germline at one end; this may be a read error. This sequence joins TRBV5-4 and TRBJ2-2; D is unclear. Germline values: CDR1 SGHNT, CDR2 YYREEE (reference sequence). CDR3 length: 14 residues. The CDR3, as DNA: TGTGCCAGCAGCTGGGCCAAGAACACCGTGGAGCTGTTTTTT. It yields the protein CASSWAKNTVELFF.

The table lists this clonotype with many counts. The chain combines TRBV15 with TRBJ1-3, with D hard to call. Germline V CDR1 and CDR2: LNHNV, YYDKDF (reference sequence). The V end was cut by 0 bases, the J end by 4 bases, with 16 bases between. The CDR3 length is 17 residues. CDR3 sequence: CATSRDYGEMGGNTIYF. DNA of the CDR3: TGTGCCACCAGCAGAGATTACGGGGAAATGGGCGGAAACACCATATATTTT. Drawing the rest from reference TRBV15 and TRBJ1-3, the complete variable domain is DAMVIQNPRYQVTQFGKPVTLSCSQTLNHNVMYWYQQKSSQAPKLLFHYYDKDFNNEADTPDNFQSRRPNTSFCFLDIRSPGLGDTAMYLCATSRDYGEMGGNTIYFGEGSWLTVV.

The chain has TRBV19 and TRBJ2-6; D remains ambiguous. The germline V gene encodes CDR1 LNHDA and CDR2 SQIVND (reference sequence). The CDR3 length is 12 residues. Trimming cost V 10 bases and J 4 bases, with 8 bases left between them. The CDR3 sequence is CATRPGANVLTF. The DNA of the CDR3 is TGTGCCACACGTCCGGGGGCCAACGTCCTGACTTTC.

This clonotype came up a few times. The chain employs TRBV4-2 and TRBJ1-4; D is perhaps TRBD1 (5 bases). Germline V gene lookup returns CDR1 LGHNA and CDR2 YNFKEQ. Trimming removed 8 bases at V and 7 bases at J, with 17 bases between. The CDR3 runs to 14 residues. The CDR3 loop is CASSPKRGIEKLFF. As DNA, the CDR3 is TGTGCCAGCTCCCCTAAGAGGGGAATTGAAAAACTGTTTTTT.

The chain couples TRBV4-1 to TRBJ2-5; D is unclear. This CDR3 is built from 17 residues. Trimming took 1 base from V and 5 from J, leaving 20 bases between them. Germline V gene data show CDR1 as MGHRA and CDR2 as YSYEKL. The CDR3, as DNA: TGCGCCAGCAGCCAAGGACTTCGGAGCGAGAGCCAGGAGACCCAGTACTTC. This codes for CASSQGLRSESQETQYF.

The chain carries TRBV4-1 and TRBJ1-2, with 8 bases fitting TRBD1. The ends lost 3 bases at V and 10 bases at J; junction bases unmatched: 7. The length of the CDR3 is 13 residues. Germline CDR1 reads MGHRA; CDR2 reads YSYEKL. DNA for the CDR3: TGCGCCAGCAGCCAGACAGGGGCGATTGACTACACCTTC. It translates to CASSQTGAIDYTF.

Concerning this clonotype itself: A read error may produce the germline difference seen at one junction end. The CDR3 DNA follows: TGTGCCAGCAGCTCCGGACCGTTCTATGGCTACACCTTC. Translating gives CASSSGPFYGYTF. The rearrangement uses TRBV4-3 and TRBJ1-2, with no clear D. The germline V gene encodes CDR1 LGHNA and CDR2 YSLEER. There are 13 residues in the CDR3.

This clonotype was detected once. This chain joins TRBV6-1 and TRBJ2-7; 13 bases are shared with TRBD2. The CDR3 totals 16 residues. Germline loops: CDR1 MNHNS, CDR2 SASEGT. Trimming removed 6 bases from V and 2 bases from J; junction bases left unmatched: 7. The CDR3 is CASSQGTSGTAYEQYF. CDR3 sequence (DNA): TGTGCCAGCAGCCAGGGGACTAGCGGGACTGCCTACGAGCAGTACTTC.